This TCR beta chain came from a study of CD8+CD57+ T cells in acquired aplastic anemia (dated by TCRdb to between 2017 and 2018). Study-wide context: A mean of approximately 3 ug of DNA, ranging from about 0.19 to 30 ug, was extracted from sorted CD4+ and CD8+ cells. CD8+CD57+ expansion was defined as frequency above the mean frequency observed in healthy subjects. Findings and caveats that apply to the study as a whole: CD8+ Simpson's diversity did not differ significantly between patients and healthy controls (P=0.060). Although some 28 CD8+ CDR3 sequences were shared by patients and controls, these sequences appeared highly expressed in patients and within the immunodominant clones of patients.

Flow cytometry had shown CD8+CD57+ cell expansion in the patients selected for sequencing. Severe acquired aplastic anemia was diagnosed in all patients according to International Study of Aplastic Anemia and Agranulocytosis and Camitta criteria. No patient had received any therapy when blood was sampled. TCR repertoires of sorted CD4+ and CD8+ blood T cells from severe aplastic anemia patients and healthy subjects were deep-sequenced in the study. In the USA, patient enrollment took place under clinicaltrials.gov protocols 00001620, 01623167, 00001397, 00071045, 00081523 and 00961064. Ficoll-Paque density gradient centrifugation was used to isolate peripheral blood mononuclear cells. CD4+ and CD8+ T cells were sorted by FACS or magnetic beads before DNA extraction. In the germline V gene, CDR1 corresponds to MGHDK and CDR2 to SYGVNS. The CDR3 runs 15 residues from the cysteine to the phenylalanine. Of all the DNA, just the CDR3 is kept, 45 bases in frame from base 1. Here V drops 4 bases and J drops 1 base, and the junction holds 6 bases not matched to any gene.

TCR beta VDJ combination and CDR3 sequence profiling used genomic DNA as the template. An Illumina HiSeq 2000 was the platform used for TCR repertoire sequencing. For the original study's pipeline: TRBV/TRBJ rearrangement plots, CDR3 size and DJ length profiles, and Simpson's diversity index were used to evaluate the repertoires. The most abundant DNA sequence in the deep sequencing data was defined as the immunodominant clone. CDR3 amino acid sequences were screened for sharing across subjects and were compared with published repertoires and the VDJdb database. TCRdb cleaned the public reads at Q25 with fastp, built clones with MiXCR and kept in-frame beta chains. Rows matching on CDR3 protein sequence are summarized as one entry with the most common DNA and genes. These V and J calls derive from TCRdb rather than the authors' analysis. The sample table holds around 190,000 distinct CDR3 sequences, of which 48% were seen once. The ten largest clones capture roughly 13% of the sample.

Note on this clonotype: Its antigen is currently not known. No base quality information exists; no much larger clone differs at one position.

The chain is assembled from TRBV25-1 and TRBJ2-5, with 7 central nucleotides matching TRBD1. This TCR came from a human donor with aplastic anemia. Material: sorted CD4+, CD8+, or CD8+CD57+ T cells (not recorded which) from PBMCs. The nucleotides read TGTGCCAGCAGTGCCGAGACAGGGCCCCAAGAGACCCAGTACTTC. Protein translation: CASSAETGPQETQYF.